This T cell receptor beta chain appears in the sequencing data of a study of identical twins. The study, taken as a whole, reports: Models predicted less out-of-frame TCR alpha sharing in monozygotic twins than was found.

It was template switching that added a universal primer site, and there were unique molecular identifiers on the cDNA. A single record per CDR3 protein comes from TCRdb applying MiXCR to the 5' RACE reads. The repertoire consists of roughly 250,000 distinct CDR3 sequences, with 7.5% occurring once and the leading ten covering about 5.8%. The germline gives CDR1 MGHRA, CDR2 YSYEKL. V shed 0 bases and J 2 bases; nucleotides not matched to a gene: 3. This CDR3 contains 15 residues. With respect to this clonotype: What it binds is not known.

These same data were also listed under a study on yellow fever vaccine responses in identical twins. That report adds: As reported, the vaccine T cell response of twins seemed partly convergent and partly personalized.

The source material was CD8+ T cells sorted from blood. The chain carries TRBV4-1 and TRBJ2-7; 8 nucleotides match TRBD2. This receptor was obtained from a woman between 18 and 29 years old in good health. The DNA for the CDR3 is TGCGCCAGCAGCCAAGAGTCAGCGGGGGCCTACGAGCAGTACTTC. It specifies CASSQESAGAYEQYF.